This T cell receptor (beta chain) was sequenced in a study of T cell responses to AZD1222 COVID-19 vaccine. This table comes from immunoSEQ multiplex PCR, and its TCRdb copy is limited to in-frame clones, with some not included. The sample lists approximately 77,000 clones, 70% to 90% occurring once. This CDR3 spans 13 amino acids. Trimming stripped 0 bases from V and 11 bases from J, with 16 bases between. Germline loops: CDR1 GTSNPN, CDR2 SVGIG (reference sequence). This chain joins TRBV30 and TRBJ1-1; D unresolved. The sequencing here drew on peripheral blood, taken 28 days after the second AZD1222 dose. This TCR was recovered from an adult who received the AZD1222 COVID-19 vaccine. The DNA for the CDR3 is TGTGCCTGGAGTGTACTATCAGATTTGGGGGCTTTCTTT. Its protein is CAWSVLSDLGAFF.